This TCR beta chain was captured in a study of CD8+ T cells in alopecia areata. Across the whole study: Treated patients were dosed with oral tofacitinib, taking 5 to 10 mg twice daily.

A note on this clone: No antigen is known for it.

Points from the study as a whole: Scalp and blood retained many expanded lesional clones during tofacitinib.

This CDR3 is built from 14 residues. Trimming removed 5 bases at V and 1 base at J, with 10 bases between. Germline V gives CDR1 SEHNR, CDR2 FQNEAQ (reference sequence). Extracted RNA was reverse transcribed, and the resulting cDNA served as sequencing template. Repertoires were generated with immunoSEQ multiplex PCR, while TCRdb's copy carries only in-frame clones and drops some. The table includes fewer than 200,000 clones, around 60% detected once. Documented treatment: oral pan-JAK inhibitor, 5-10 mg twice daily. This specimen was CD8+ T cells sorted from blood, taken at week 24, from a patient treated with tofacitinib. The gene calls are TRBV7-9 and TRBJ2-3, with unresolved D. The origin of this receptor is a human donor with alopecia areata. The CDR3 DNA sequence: TGTGCCAGCAGCCAAAGGTGGGGCACAGATACGCAGTATTTT. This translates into CASSQRWGTDTQYF.